This T cell receptor (beta chain) was documented in a study of T-cell reconstitution after alpha-beta-depleted transplantation in children. General study findings and limits: Several hundred graft clones that had expanded were reportedly the source of alpha-beta T cells about two months after transplant. Fresh T-cell production supplied most of the T-cell counts and diversity seen one year after transplant. Elevated TCRbeta diversity at day 60 was traced, in some patients, to surviving recipient T cells and thymic progenitors.

Trimming left V 1 base short and J 4 bases short, with 15 bases between. Germline V lookup: CDR1 SGHRS, CDR2 YFSETQ. This CDR3 spans 16 amino acids. Of note for this clonotype: The target antigen is unknown.

Molecular barcoding with unique molecular identifiers was used for the TCRbeta library. In TCRdb, the PCR reads were re-called with MiXCR into one record per CDR3 protein. The sample lists roughly 570,000 distinct CDR3 sequences; 27% were seen once. The chain is built from TRBV5-1 and TRBJ2-1; D gene unclear. This TCR derives from a boy in the first two years of life with Wiskott-Aldrich syndrome, due to receive a stem cell transplant. The sample here was PBMCs, taken before TCRalphabeta/CD19-depleted stem cell transplant. The CDR3 sequence: CASSLILSSWYNEQFF. The CDR3 bases are TGCGCCAGCAGCTTGATTCTGTCAAGCTGGTACAATGAGCAGTTCTTC.